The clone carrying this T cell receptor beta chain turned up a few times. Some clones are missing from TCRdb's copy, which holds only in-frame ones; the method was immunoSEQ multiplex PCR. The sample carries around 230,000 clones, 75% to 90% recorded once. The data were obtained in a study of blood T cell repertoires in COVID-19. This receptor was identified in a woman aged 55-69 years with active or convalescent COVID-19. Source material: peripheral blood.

In DNA, the CDR3 is TGCGCCAGCAGCCCCGAAGGGGGAGGGGAAAAAGAGACCCAGTACTTC. It specifies CASSPEGGGEKETQYF. The chain has TRBV4-1 and TRBJ2-5, with TRBD2 as a possible D gene (7 bases). The V end lost 4 bases, the J end lost 3 bases, and 18 bases lay between the germline ends. CDR1 and CDR2 (germline): MGHRA, YSYEKL. This CDR3 comprises 16 residues.